A single sample gave rise to the 21 T cell receptor beta chains below, sequenced in a study of beta chain features in type 1 diabetes. Expressed TCRB transcripts were sequenced after all isolated RNA was converted to cDNA. Sequencing used immunoSEQ multiplex PCR; TCRdb keeps in-frame clones, though not all of them. The data show 300,000 to 450,000 clones, roughly 12% seen once. Sequencing was carried out using naive CD4+ T cells from blood. Receptors were obtained from a man younger than 35 in good health.

The sample holds a few counts of this clone. The chain recombines TRBV7-9 with TRBJ2-1, with D perhaps matching TRBD1 (8 bases). Germline CDR1 reads SEHNR; CDR2 reads FQNEAQ (reference sequence). This CDR3 has 13 residues. With 7 bases removed from V and 9 bases from J, the gap between germline ends came to 16 bases. CDR3 region: CASTHRGRAEQFF. CDR3 nucleotides: TGTGCCAGCACCCACAGGGGGAGGGCTGAGCAGTTCTTC.

At least ten counts were recorded for this clone. This chain links TRBV29-1 with TRBJ2-5; D is possibly TRBD2 (5 bases). Germline assignment: CDR1 SQVTM and CDR2 ANQGSEA. The CDR3 length is 11 residues. Trimming removed 4 bases from V and 4 bases from J, with 7 bases in between. The chain's CDR3 is CSVGEGETQYF. The CDR3 DNA reads TGCAGCGTTGGCGAGGGAGAGACCCAGTACTTC.

This clone was seen a handful of times. The chain has TRBV7-2 and TRBJ2-1; weak D call: TRBD2 (6 bases). V shed 5 bases and J shed 7 bases, with 18 bases lying between them. Looked up from germline, CDR1 is SGHTA and CDR2 is FQGNSA. The CDR3 is made up of 15 amino acids. CDR3 amino acids: CASSVVGGIWNEQFF. CDR3 DNA: TGTGCCAGCAGCGTTGTGGGCGGGATATGGAATGAGCAGTTCTTC.

This chain joins TRBV9 and TRBJ1-5; D remains unclear. Germline V gene lookup returns CDR1 SGDLS and CDR2 YYNGEE. Trimming removed 0 bases at V and 0 bases at J, with 7 bases between. The CDR3 is made up of 15 amino acids. In DNA form, the CDR3 reads TGTGCCAGCAGCGTAGGGCCCAATAGCAATCAGCCCCAGCATTTT. Its translation: CASSVGPNSNQPQHF.

The rearrangement joins TRBV4-2 to TRBJ2-7, with D tentatively TRBD1 (6 bases). Trimming took off 5 bases at V and 3 bases at J, with 11 bases between the two ends. Germline assignment: CDR1 LGHNA and CDR2 YNFKEQ. The CDR3 contains 13 residues. The CDR3 sequence is CASSSNRVYEQYF. The CDR3 nucleotides read TGTGCCAGCAGCTCCAACAGGGTCTACGAGCAGTACTTC.

This clone has a handful of counts. The chain carries TRBV10-3 and TRBJ2-7; TRBD1 matches 7 bases. Germline CDR1 ENHRY, CDR2 SYGVKD. After removal of 5 bases from V and 5 bases from J, the junction contained 9 bases not matched to a gene. The CDR3 contains 14 residues. This CDR3 reads CAISRQGLDNEQYF. Here the CDR3 DNA reads TGTGCCATCAGTCGACAGGGATTGGACAACGAGCAGTACTTC.

This clone was seen once. The rearrangement uses TRBV15 and TRBJ1-5, with TRBD1 matching over 7 bases. The CDR3 sequence is 17 residues long. With 5 bases clipped from V and 0 bases from J, the junction kept 10 bases outside the gene matches. Germline lookup yields CDR1 LNHNV and CDR2 YYDKDF (reference sequence). As DNA, the CDR3 is TGTGCCACCAGCCGCCCCCGGGACAGCAATAGCAATCAGCCCCAGCATTTT. Protein sequence: CATSRPRDSNSNQPQHF.

J is TRBJ1-1 and V is TRBV28; D ambiguous. Trimming removed 5 bases from V and 8 bases from J, with 9 bases in between. The germline V gene encodes CDR1 MDHEN and CDR2 SYDVKM. CDR3 size: 11 residues. This chain's CDR3 is CASSQVGEAFF. Here the CDR3 DNA reads TGTGCCAGCAGTCAGGTCGGAGAAGCTTTCTTT.

The chain has TRBV5-1 and TRBJ2-1, with no clear D. The germline gives CDR1 SGHRS, CDR2 YFSETQ. The CDR3 is 16 amino acids. V shed 8 bases and J shed 0 bases, with 18 bases lying between them. CDR3 in amino acids: CASSQRRSSSYNEQFF. The CDR3 DNA is TGCGCCAGTAGCCAGCGACGGTCAAGCTCCTACAATGAGCAGTTCTTC.

The chain recombines TRBV7-9 with TRBJ1-4; possible D gene TRBD1, 5 bases. Per the germline V gene, CDR1 is SEHNR and CDR2 is FQNEAQ (reference sequence). CDR3 length: 18 amino acids. V gave up 3 bases and J gave up 0 bases, with 17 bases separating them. The CDR3 DNA reads TGTGCCAGCAGCTTGGGCGCCACAGGACAAGCAACTAATGAAAAACTGTTTTTT. Encoded protein: CASSLGATGQATNEKLFF.

This chain joins TRBV28 and TRBJ1-5; D is perhaps TRBD1 (5 bases). The CDR3 has 15 amino acids. The V and J ends lost 4 bases and 2 bases respectively, with 12 bases between them. Germline CDR1 reads MDHEN; CDR2 reads SYDVKM. The CDR3 protein is CASSSGTGGNQPQHF. CDR3 in DNA: TGTGCCAGCAGTTCCGGGACTGGTGGCAATCAGCCCCAGCATTTT.

There are a few counts of this clone. The same CDR3 is also encoded by other DNA sequences in this sample. The genes are TRBV7-2 and TRBJ1-5, with 8 bases fitting TRBD1. Germline lookup yields CDR1 SGHTA and CDR2 FQGNSA. V lost 5 bases to trimming and J lost 7 bases; unmatched junction nucleotides: 4. The CDR3 is 13 residues long. This CDR3 reads CASSGQGGQPQHF. The DNA for the CDR3 is TGTGCCAGCAGCGGACAGGGAGGCCAGCCCCAGCATTTT.

This clone was seen more than once but under ten times. The chain carries TRBV7-2 and TRBJ2-7, with TRBD2 identical over 11 bases. The CDR3 consists of 16 residues. Trimming removed 2 bases from V and 2 bases from J; junction bases left unmatched: 5. Germline CDR1 SGHTA, CDR2 FQGNSA. CDR3 protein: CASSLRLAGRTYEQYF. Here the CDR3 DNA reads TGTGCCAGCAGCTTAAGACTAGCGGGACGAACCTACGAGCAGTACTTC.

This clone showed up just a few times. The J gene is TRBJ1-1, the V gene TRBV4-3; D not certain. CDR3 size: 14 residues. Germline CDR1 and CDR2: LGHNA and YSLEER. Trimming removed 1 base from V and 2 bases from J, with 8 bases in between. The CDR3 loop reads CASSQVGINTEAFF. The CDR3, as DNA: TGCGCCAGCAGCCAAGTTGGCATTAACACTGAAGCTTTCTTT.

The V call is TRBV2, the J call TRBJ1-1; TRBD1 agrees at 10 bases. The CDR3 loop spans 13 amino acids. With 8 bases clipped from V and 4 bases from J, the junction kept 4 bases outside the gene matches. Germline lookup yields CDR1 SNHLY and CDR2 FYNNEI. The CDR3 bases are TGTGCCAGCTGTGGGGACAGGGGCACTGAAGCTTTCTTT. It is translated as CASCGDRGTEAFF.

Comment on this clone: One junction end does not reproduce the germline sequence, and a read error may be involved. The CDR3 loop is CASSPRSGNTGELFF. Here the CDR3 DNA reads TGTGCTAGCAGCCCCCGGAGCGGTAACACCGGGGAGCTGTTTTTT. This chain joins TRBV7-7 and TRBJ2-2; tentatively, D is TRBD2 (5 bases). Looked up from germline, CDR1 is SSHAT and CDR2 is FNYEAQ (reference sequence). The CDR3 totals 15 residues.

This clone was seen a few times. V gene TRBV7-2 combines with J gene TRBJ2-2, with 7 bases identical to TRBD1. Losses at the gene ends were 2 bases for V and 5 bases for J; bases not matched to a gene: 11. CDR1 and CDR2 (germline): SGHTA, FQGNSA. The CDR3 loop spans 17 amino acids. The CDR3 sequence is CASSLSPRQGRTGELFF. CDR3 in DNA: TGTGCCAGCAGCTTATCCCCTCGACAGGGTCGGACCGGGGAGCTGTTTTTT.

The chain uses TRBV20-1 and TRBJ2-1; D possibly corresponds to TRBD1 (5 bases). V gave up 5 bases and J gave up 7 bases, with 9 bases separating them. CDR1 DFQATT and CDR2 SNEGSKA come from the germline V gene (reference sequence). This CDR3 is built from 11 residues. The CDR3 reads CSASQGNEQFF. As DNA, the CDR3 is TGCAGTGCTTCTCAGGGAAATGAGCAGTTCTTC.

This clone was recorded a few times. The chain combines TRBV30 with TRBJ2-3, with D uncertain. Trimming pared 1 base from V and 2 bases from J, leaving 10 bases between. This CDR3 contains 14 residues. Germline assignment: CDR1 GTSNPN and CDR2 SVGIG (reference sequence). The CDR3 DNA follows: TGTGCCTGGAGTGCTTCTCTCTACACAGATACGCAGTATTTT. It encodes CAWSASLYTDTQYF. The full variable domain, its missing parts supplied by reference TRBV30 and TRBJ2-3, is SQTIHQWPATLVQPVGSPLSLECTVEGTSNPNLYWYRQAAGRGLQLLFYSVGIGQISSEVPQNLSASRPQDRQFILSSKKLLLSDSGFYLCAWSASLYTDTQYFGPGTRLTVL.

The chain uses TRBV7-9 and TRBJ2-2; 10 bases agree with TRBD2. CDR1 and CDR2 (germline): SEHNR, FQNEAQ (reference sequence). This CDR3 has 19 residues. V lost 5 bases to trimming and J lost 0 bases; unmatched junction nucleotides: 12. CDR3 DNA: TGTGCCAGCAGCCCTTTGCCTAGGCTAGCGGGAGCGAACACCGGGGAGCTGTTTTTT. It encodes CASSPLPRLAGANTGELFF.

This clone appeared a few times. J is TRBJ2-3 and V is TRBV7-2; TRBD2 matches at 10 bases. Germline V lookup: CDR1 SGHTA, CDR2 FQGNSA. V lost 5 bases and J lost 2; bases outside the gene matches: 7. The CDR3 is 16 amino acids. The CDR3 region is CASSPGLAVPTDTQYF. The CDR3, as DNA: TGTGCCAGCAGCCCCGGACTAGCGGTCCCCACAGATACGCAGTATTTT.